The T cell receptor beta chain described here comes from a study of T cell repertoires in cytomegalovirus infection (dated by TCRdb to between 2017 and 2020). With regard to the full study: Because public TCR beta signatures pointed to carriage of CMV infection together with the matching HLA type, the HLA type of each donor mattered for the analysis.

With respect to this clonotype: No cognate antigen has been identified for it. The sample holds no much larger clone one base away, and base qualities are not on file.

Beyond this particular receptor, the publication reports: The ex vivo response was dominated by HLA-C-restricted CMV-specific TCR beta clonotypes, which also provided the single most frequent clonotype in two of eight donors. In both this cohort and an independent approximately 350-donor cohort, the cumulative frequency of public TCR beta family members distinguished carriers of CMV infection plus the relevant HLA type.

The data were produced on an Illumina HiSeq 1500. Using fastp at Q25 and MiXCR, TCRdb reprocessed the public reads and kept productive beta chains. Rows with a matching CDR3 protein are joined into one entry that keeps the most common DNA and genes. This sample gives approximately 500,000 distinct CDR3 sequences in total; 26% of them show up just once. The top ten clonotypes cover around 14% of the sample. For CDR1 and CDR2, the germline V gene lists KGHSH and LQKENI. The CDR3 measures 14 amino acids from cysteine to phenylalanine. Only the CDR3 portion is preserved as DNA: 42 bases, with reading frame beginning at the first base. Germline trimming: 3 bases from V, 5 bases from J; junction bases outside gene matches: 6.

The sample comprised PBMCs. The chain couples TRBV18 to TRBJ2-5; the junction holds 7 bases that match TRBD2. The origin of this receptor is a human donor in good health (CMV status not recorded). Some clones in this sample may be carry-over from other donors' samples. The CDR3 protein sequence reads: CASSPGAGFETQYF. The bases are TGTGCCAGCTCACCTGGAGCGGGATTTGAGACCCAGTACTTC.